This entry lists 21 T cell receptor beta chains sequenced from one sample in a study of cytomegalovirus exposure and HLA in healthy donors. A multiplex PCR was run with 60 Vbeta primers and 13 Jbeta primers. Produced via immunoSEQ multiplex PCR; TCRdb's table is partial and in-frame only. Here the sample spans 100,000 or so clones, around 85% being singletons. Sequencing input: PBMCs. Receptor source: a man under 40 in good health and CMV-seronegative.

A few counts support this clone. The genes are TRBV29-1 and TRBJ1-1; TRBD1 might be the D (5 bases). This CDR3 has 13 amino acids. Germline values: CDR1 SQVTM, CDR2 ANQGSEA. V shed 5 bases and J shed 5 bases, with 15 bases lying between them. The CDR3 DNA is TGCAGCGTTAGTCCAGGGTTAATAACTGAAGCTTTCTTT. Translation gives CSVSPGLITEAFF.

The gene calls are TRBV6-5 and TRBJ1-2; perhaps TRBD1 as D (5 bases). The CDR3 has 14 residues. Trimming took 2 bases from V and 4 from J, leaving 11 bases between them. Per the germline V gene, CDR1 is MNHEY and CDR2 is SVGAGI. The CDR3, as DNA: TGTGCCAGCAGTTACGGGCAGGGCCCCTATGGCTACACCTTC. Translation gives CASSYGQGPYGYTF.

The chain has TRBV21-1 and TRBJ1-4; TRBD1, the table's D call, lacks a check against the DNA. TRBV21-1 is noted as a pseudogene. This CDR3 is built from 19 residues. The CDR3 sequence is CASSIHQTGQGGTNEKLFF. CDR3 coding DNA: TGTGCCAGCAGCATTCACCAAACGGGACAGGGGGGGACTAATGAAAAACTGTTTTTT.

V usage is TRBV7-9 and J usage is TRBJ1-1, with 8 bases matching TRBD1. J was trimmed by 3 bases and V by 6 bases; bases with no gene match: 12. The germline gives CDR1 SEHNR, CDR2 FQNEAQ (reference sequence). The CDR3 is made up of 16 amino acids. In DNA form, the CDR3 reads TGTGCCAGCAGTCGACCCTCAGGGGGCGCTTACACTGAAGCTTTCTTT. Residues: CASSRPSGGAYTEAFF.

The J gene is TRBJ1-4, the V gene TRBV18; a weak D match, TRBD1 (6 bases). This CDR3 is 17 amino acids long. Germline V lookup: CDR1 KGHSH, CDR2 LQKENI. Trimming took off 4 bases at V and 4 bases at J, with 19 bases between the two ends. The CDR3 bases are TGTGCCAGCTCACACACCCAGGGACAATCGTTTAATGAAAAACTGTTTTTT. Protein sequence: CASSHTQGQSFNEKLFF.

The chain couples TRBV7-8 to TRBJ2-5, with TRBD2 matching over 8 bases. Germline V gene data show CDR1 as SGHVS and CDR2 as FQNEAQ. This CDR3 is 13 amino acids long. As DNA, the CDR3 is TGTGTCGGGGGGGGAGGAGGTGGAGAGACCCAGTACTTC. Its protein product is CVGGGGGGETQYF.

A word on this clone: Distinct nucleotide sequences in the sample also encode this CDR3. This chain connects TRBV2 to TRBJ1-5; a possible D gene is TRBD1 (6 bases). The length of the CDR3 is 14 residues. The ends were cut back, 6 bases at V and 1 base at J, with 10 bases in the middle. Germline assignment: CDR1 SNHLY and CDR2 FYNNEI. The CDR3 loop is CASSLGQSNQPQHF. CDR3 in DNA: TGTGCCAGCAGCCTCGGACAGAGCAATCAGCCCCAGCATTTT.

The chain carries TRBV4-3 and TRBJ2-2; 7 bases are a match to TRBD1. J gave up 3 bases and V 1 base, and 11 bases lay outside the gene matches. The CDR3 extends over 18 amino acids. The V gene's germline CDR1 is LGHNA and CDR2 YSLEER. CDR3 in amino acids: CASSQVPGQSIHTGELFF. Here the CDR3 DNA reads TGCGCCAGCAGCCAAGTCCCGGGACAGTCAATCCACACCGGGGAGCTGTTTTTT.

J is TRBJ2-6 and V is TRBV5-1, with D possibly matching TRBD2 (6 bases). Germline V lookup: CDR1 SGHRS, CDR2 YFSETQ. The V end lost 2 bases, the J end lost 1 base, and 7 bases lay between the germline ends. CDR3 size: 15 residues. CDR3 residues: CASSFGRSGANVLTF. The CDR3 DNA reads as TGCGCCAGCAGCTTCGGGAGATCTGGGGCCAACGTCCTGACTTTC.

The rearrangement uses TRBV4-2 and TRBJ2-5; a possible D gene is TRBD1 (5 bases). The ends were cut back, 0 bases at V and 2 bases at J, with 13 bases in the middle. The germline V gene encodes CDR1 LGHNA and CDR2 YNFKEQ. The CDR3 length is 16 residues. The CDR3: CASSQEMTVDQETQYF. The CDR3 DNA reads as TGTGCCAGCAGCCAAGAGATGACAGTTGATCAAGAGACCCAGTACTTC.

The V call is TRBV7-9, the J call TRBJ1-2; a weak D match, TRBD1 (5 bases). This CDR3 comprises 17 residues. The germline V gene has CDR1 SEHNR and CDR2 FQNEAQ (reference sequence). Trimming left V 0 bases short and J 2 bases short, with 16 bases between. CDR3 residues: CASSLAPGPLANYGYTF. The CDR3 DNA is TGTGCCAGCAGCTTAGCGCCAGGGCCCCTTGCGAACTATGGCTACACCTTC.

V and J are TRBV6-5 and TRBJ2-7; maybe TRBD2 (5 bases). The CDR3 loop spans 16 amino acids. The germline V gene encodes CDR1 MNHEY and CDR2 SVGAGI. V was shortened by 0 bases and J by 2 bases, with 14 bases between the two germline ends. The CDR3 DNA is TGTGCCAGCAGTTACTCGACGTCCGTGGGAGCCTACGAGCAGTACTTC. Translated, it gives CASSYSTSVGAYEQYF.

V usage is TRBV28 and J usage is TRBJ1-6; unclear D gene. Trimming took 4 bases from V and 13 from J, leaving 17 bases between them. CDR3 length: 14 residues. Germline V gene lookup returns CDR1 MDHEN and CDR2 SYDVKM. CDR3 DNA: TGTGCCAGCAGTTCCTCAAGGTTGGGAGCCCCCCTCCACTTT. This encodes CASSSSRLGAPLHF.

The chain carries TRBV5-4 and TRBJ1-2, with D unresolved. Between the trimmed V and J ends, which lost 0 bases and 2 bases, there was a span of 11 bases. Germline-derived CDR1 and CDR2 are SGHNT and YYREEE (reference sequence). This CDR3 has 15 amino acids. CDR3: CASSLVTVRNYGYTF. CDR3 nucleotide sequence: TGTGCCAGCAGCTTGGTAACCGTGAGGAACTATGGCTACACCTTC.

The chain links TRBV7-9 to TRBJ1-4; TRBD1 matches 8 bases. V shed 5 bases and J 5 bases; nucleotides not matched to a gene: 4. CDR3 length: 14 amino acids. Per germline, CDR1 SEHNR and CDR2 FQNEAQ (reference sequence). CDR3 coding DNA: TGTGCCAGCAGCCCTAGGACAGGGAATGAAAAACTGTTTTTT. Translating it yields CASSPRTGNEKLFF.

The CDR3 here is CSVTTGHYEQYF. In DNA form, the CDR3 reads TGCAGCGTCACGACAGGGCACTACGAGCAGTACTTC. This sequence joins TRBV29-1 and TRBJ2-7, with 7 nucleotides matching TRBD1. CDR3 length equals 12 residues. Germline CDR1 SQVTM, CDR2 ANQGSEA. The trim removed 6 bases at V and 3 bases at J, leaving 5 bases unmatched.

The chain uses TRBV5-4 and TRBJ2-2; 9 bases agree with TRBD1. Germline V gene lookup returns CDR1 SGHNT and CDR2 YYREEE (reference sequence). This CDR3 spans 17 amino acids. Trimming took 4 bases from V and 5 from J; bases not matched to a gene: 12. Here the CDR3 DNA reads TGTGCCAGCAGCGCCGGGACAGGGTTGGGTAAAACCGGGGAGCTGTTTTTT. Amino acids: CASSAGTGLGKTGELFF.

The rearrangement links TRBV5-1 to TRBJ1-1; weak D call: TRBD1 (5 bases). This CDR3 is built from 15 residues. Germline CDR1 SGHRS, CDR2 YFSETQ. Trimming took 3 bases from V and 5 from J, leaving 17 bases between them. DNA of the CDR3: TGCGCCAGCAGCTCCCCCGGGGGGTCGACGACTGAAGCTTTCTTT. Translation gives CASSSPGGSTTEAFF.

This chain links TRBV30 with TRBJ2-7, with TRBD1 matching 7 bases. CDR1 GTSNPN and CDR2 SVGIG come from the germline V gene (reference sequence). The CDR3 covers 15 residues. The V and J ends lost 2 bases and 4 bases, in that order; junction bases with no gene match: 11. CDR3 region: CAWSPKTGKIYEQYF. The CDR3 DNA reads as TGTGCCTGGAGTCCCAAGACAGGGAAAATATACGAGCAGTACTTC. The full variable domain, its missing parts supplied by reference TRBV30 and TRBJ2-7, is SQTIHQWPATLVQPVGSPLSLECTVEGTSNPNLYWYRQAAGRGLQLLFYSVGIGQISSEVPQNLSASRPQDRQFILSSKKLLLSDSGFYLCAWSPKTGKIYEQYFGPGTRLTVT.

The V and J genes are TRBV7-3 and TRBJ1-1; D call uncertain. The V end lost 5 bases, the J end lost 3 bases, and 16 bases lay between the germline ends. The CDR3 is made up of 15 amino acids. CDR1 SGHTA and CDR2 FQGTGA come from the germline V gene. CDR3: CASSPGGGRHTEAFF. In DNA, the CDR3 is TGTGCCAGCAGCCCCGGAGGAGGGAGACACACTGAAGCTTTCTTT.

This sequence joins TRBV5-6 and TRBJ2-3, with D tentatively TRBD1 (6 bases). CDR1 is SGHDT, CDR2 YYEEEE, per germline. V lost 4 bases to trimming and J lost 1 base, with 10 bases between them. The CDR3 contains 14 residues. CDR3 sequence (DNA): TGTGCCAGCAGCAGGTGGGGGCGCACAGATACGCAGTATTTT. Translation: CASSRWGRTDTQYF.